This T cell receptor (beta chain) appears in the sequencing data of a study of early T cells in non-severe SARS-CoV-2 infection. As for the study in general: With bulk RNA from unsorted whole blood as input, sequencing yielded unpaired chains.

This clonotype was seen repeatedly, ten times or more. Its matching antigen is unknown. The TCR library protocol attached unique molecular identifiers to the individual cDNA molecules. TCRdb fed the 5' RACE reads into MiXCR, producing one record per CDR3 protein. The table records 110,000 or so distinct CDR3 sequences, over 10% of them present only once. The CDR3 spans 13 residues. Trimming shortened V by 5 bases and J by 0 bases, and 8 bases separated the two germline ends. From germline, CDR1 is SGHKS and CDR2 YYEKEE (reference sequence). General study points: There was a bias toward anti-spike CD8 responses in VDJdb matching, which missed private and CD4 specificities.

This sequence joins TRBV5-5 and TRBJ1-1; D unresolved. This sequence originates from an adult who was a healthcare worker with PCR-confirmed SARS-CoV-2 infection or an uninfected control (not recorded which). The sequenced sample was whole blood. The CDR3 nucleotides read TGTGCCAGCAGGTCACACCTGAACACTGAAGCTTTCTTT. Protein sequence: CASRSHLNTEAFF.